The 12 T cell receptor beta chains reported below all come from one sample, sequenced in a study of T-cell memory formation after mild COVID-19. MiXCR, applied by TCRdb to the 5' RACE reads, yields one record per CDR3 protein. The sample lists 350,000 to 500,000 distinct CDR3 sequences; approximately 19% were seen once. Sequenced: PBMCs or a T cell subset sorted from them (not recorded which). The receptors were sampled from a man aged 18 to 30 who had mild COVID-19 (a few samples of this study predate the infection). Cell type and time point are not known.

The chain couples TRBV7-9 to TRBJ1-2; maybe TRBD1 (6 bases). CDR3 length: 16 amino acids. Per the germline V gene, CDR1 is SEHNR and CDR2 is FQNEAQ (reference sequence). V dropped 6 bases and J dropped 7 bases, with 24 bases sitting between them. The CDR3 loop is CASSSLHRDYLSGYTF. The CDR3 DNA reads TGTGCCAGCAGTTCTTTACACAGGGACTACCTATCTGGCTACACCTTC.

This clonotype was picked up many times. The rearrangement links TRBV4-3 to TRBJ2-3; 10 nucleotides align to TRBD2. The CDR3 totals 16 residues. Germline CDR1 and CDR2: LGHNA and YSLEER. V shed 4 bases and J 2 bases; nucleotides not matched to a gene: 6. As DNA, the CDR3 is TGCGCCAGCAGCCGGTCTAGCGGGGGATACACAGATACGCAGTATTTT. Its protein product is CASSRSSGGYTDTQYF.

J is TRBJ1-6 and V is TRBV5-5, with a possible D match to TRBD1 (5 bases). V was cut by 7 bases and J by 2 bases, with 10 bases left in between. This CDR3 has 14 residues. Germline values: CDR1 SGHKS, CDR2 YYEKEE (reference sequence). The CDR3 region is CASLSGAYNSPLHF. The DNA of the CDR3 is TGTGCCAGCCTCTCGGGGGCCTATAATTCACCCCTCCACTTT.

The genes are TRBV15 and TRBJ2-7; D uncertain. The length of the CDR3 is 14 residues. Germline values: CDR1 LNHNV, CDR2 YYDKDF (reference sequence). V was cut by 4 bases and J by 0 bases, with 10 bases left in between. The chain's CDR3 is CATSMQKSSYEQYF. For the CDR3, the DNA is TGTGCCACCAGCATGCAGAAAAGCTCCTACGAGCAGTACTTC.

The sample holds many counts of this clonotype. J is TRBJ2-1 and V is TRBV29-1; D remains ambiguous. Looked up from germline, CDR1 is SQVTM and CDR2 is ANQGSEA. Trimming shortened V by 5 bases and J by 5 bases, and 7 bases separated the two germline ends. The CDR3 length is 11 residues. Written as DNA, the CDR3 is TGCAGCGTTCCCCCGCACAATGAGCAGTTCTTC. It codes for CSVPPHNEQFF.

V and J are TRBV7-9 and TRBJ2-2; perhaps TRBD1 as D (5 bases). V was cut by 8 bases and J by 4 bases, with 14 bases left in between. CDR1 is SEHNR and CDR2 is FQNEAQ in the germline V gene (reference sequence). This CDR3 is 14 amino acids long. The CDR3 DNA is TGTGCCAGCCGACCAGGGCCCATCACCGGGGAGCTGTTTTTT. Protein sequence: CASRPGPITGELFF.

Concerning this clonotype itself: The junction does not match germline at one end; this may be a read error. The chain employs TRBV14 and TRBJ1-2, with D tentatively TRBD1 (5 bases). CDR3 size: 16 residues. CDR1 is SGHDN, CDR2 FVKESK, per germline. CDR3 nucleotides: TGTGCCAGCAGCCAAGATGGGGGGTCGGCTAAATATGGCTACACCTTC. Protein sequence: CASSQDGGSAKYGYTF.

This clonotype was seen a few times. The chain carries TRBV5-1 and TRBJ2-7, with 9 nucleotides matching TRBD1. J gave up 3 bases and V 4 bases, and 8 bases lay outside the gene matches. The CDR3 has 15 residues. Per germline, CDR1 SGHRS and CDR2 YFSETQ. The CDR3 sequence is CASSRELTGGYEQYF. The CDR3 DNA is TGCGCCAGCAGCCGAGAACTGACAGGGGGCTACGAGCAGTACTTC.

CDR3 sequence: CASSLPTSGSLYEQYF. CDR3 sequence (DNA): TGTGCCAGCAGTTTACCCACTAGCGGGAGCCTCTACGAGCAGTACTTC. The gene calls are TRBV6-2 or TRBV6-3 and TRBJ2-7; 11 nucleotides match TRBD2. Per the germline V gene, CDR1 is MNHEY and CDR2 is SVGEGT. The length of the CDR3 is 16 residues. The ends lost 4 bases at V and 3 bases at J; junction bases unmatched: 8.

V and J are TRBV6-2 or TRBV6-3 and TRBJ1-1; 7 bases are shared with TRBD1. The CDR3 consists of 15 residues. J was trimmed by 5 bases and V by 4 bases; bases with no gene match: 10. The germline gives CDR1 MNHEY, CDR2 SVGEGT. In DNA, the CDR3 is TGTGCCAGCAGTTCTCCCTGGACAGGAAGGACTGAAGCTTTCTTT. Translation gives CASSSPWTGRTEAFF.

This clonotype was seen ten or more times. The V call is TRBV20-1, the J call TRBJ2-5; D may be TRBD1 (6 bases). Germline CDR1 and CDR2: DFQATT and SNEGSKA (reference sequence). This CDR3 has 13 residues. Trimming removed 6 bases from V and 5 bases from J, with 16 bases in between. CDR3 loop: CSAGASGAETQYF. The CDR3 DNA is TGCAGTGCGGGGGCTAGTGGGGCCGAGACCCAGTACTTC.

There are a few counts of this clonotype. The chain links TRBV15 to TRBJ2-3; 13 nucleotides align to TRBD2. CDR3 length equals 16 residues. Germline loops: CDR1 LNHNV, CDR2 YYDKDF (reference sequence). The V gene end was trimmed by 3 bases and the J gene end by 4 bases; junction bases not matched to a gene: 4. The CDR3 here is CATSRRLAGGSDTQYF. CDR3 nucleotide sequence: TGTGCCACCAGCAGGAGACTAGCGGGGGGTTCAGATACGCAGTATTTT.